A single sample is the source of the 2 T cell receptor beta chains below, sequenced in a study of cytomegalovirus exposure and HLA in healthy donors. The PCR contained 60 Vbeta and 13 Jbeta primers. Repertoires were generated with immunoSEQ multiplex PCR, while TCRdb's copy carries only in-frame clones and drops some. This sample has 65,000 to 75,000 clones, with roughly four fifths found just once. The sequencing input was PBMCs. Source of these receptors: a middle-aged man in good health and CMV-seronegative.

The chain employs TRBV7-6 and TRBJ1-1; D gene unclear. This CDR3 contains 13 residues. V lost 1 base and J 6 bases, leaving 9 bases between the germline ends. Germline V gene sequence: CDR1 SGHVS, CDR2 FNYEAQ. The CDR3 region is CASSLGATAEAFF. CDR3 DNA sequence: TGTGCCAGCAGCTTAGGGGCTACGGCTGAAGCTTTCTTT. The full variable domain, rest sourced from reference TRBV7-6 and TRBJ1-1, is GAGVSQSPRYKVTKRGQDVALRCDPISGHVSLYWYRQALGQGPEFLTYFNYEAQQDKSGLPNDRFSAERPEGSISTLTIQRTEQRDSAMYRCASSLGATAEAFFGQGTRLTVV.

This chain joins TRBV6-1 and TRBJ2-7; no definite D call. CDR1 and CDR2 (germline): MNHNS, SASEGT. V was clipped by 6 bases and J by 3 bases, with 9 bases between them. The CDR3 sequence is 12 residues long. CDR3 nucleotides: TGTGCCAGCAGATCCAGTATCTACGAGCAGTACTTC. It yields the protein CASRSSIYEQYF.